These 10 T cell receptor beta chains were all obtained from the same sample, sequenced in a study of cytomegalovirus exposure and HLA in healthy donors. Sequencing used immunoSEQ multiplex PCR; TCRdb keeps in-frame clones, though not all of them. The sample carries 150,000 or so clones, approximately 80% recorded once. The source material was PBMCs. These receptor sequences come from a man aged 25 to 40 in good health and CMV-seropositive.

This clone was seen only a few times. V usage is TRBV5-8 and J usage is TRBJ2-7, with D perhaps TRBD1 (6 bases). From germline, CDR1 is SGHTS and CDR2 YDEGEE. The CDR3 is made up of 14 amino acids. The V and J ends lost 0 bases and 2 bases respectively, with 9 bases between them. CDR3 nucleotide sequence: TGTGCCAGCAGCTTGGACAGGGCGGCCTACGAGCAGTACTTC. Translating gives CASSLDRAAYEQYF.

The chain joins TRBV7-9 to TRBJ1-1; TRBD1 might be the D (5 bases). The CDR3 consists of 13 residues. Germline-derived CDR1 and CDR2 are SEHNR and FQNEAQ (reference sequence). V lost 4 bases to trimming and J lost 8 bases, with 14 bases between them. CDR3 nucleotide sequence: TGTGCCAGCAGCTCACCAGGGTTATCCGAAGCTTTCTTT. Its translation: CASSSPGLSEAFF. Full variable domain (rest looked up from reference TRBV7-9 and TRBJ1-1): DTGVSQNPRHKITKRGQNVTFRCDPISEHNRLYWYRQTLGQGPEFLTYFQNEAQLEKSRLLSDRFSAERPKGSFSTLEIQRTEQGDSAMYLCASSSPGLSEAFFGQGTRLTVV.

V is TRBV10-3 and J is TRBJ1-2; D may be TRBD1 (6 bases). With 7 bases removed from V and 5 bases from J, the gap between germline ends came to 11 bases. Germline loops: CDR1 ENHRY, CDR2 SYGVKD. The CDR3 length is 12 residues. The CDR3 reads CAITEGDYGYTF. In DNA form, the CDR3 reads TGTGCCATCACCGAGGGGGATTATGGCTACACCTTC.

V and J are TRBV6-5 and TRBJ2-1; TRBD1 might be the D (6 bases). Germline V gives CDR1 MNHEY, CDR2 SVGAGI. The CDR3 consists of 15 residues. The V gene lost 4 bases and the J gene lost 4 bases, with 14 bases spanning the gap. The CDR3 spells CASSLQTGAYNEQFF. As DNA, the CDR3 is TGTGCCAGCAGTTTACAGACAGGCGCTTACAATGAGCAGTTCTTC.

The chain uses TRBV27 and TRBJ2-7, with 9 bases lining up with TRBD1. The length of the CDR3 is 14 residues. Germline trimming cut 3 bases from V and 7 bases from J; bases unmatched to any gene: 7. Germline V lookup: CDR1 MNHEY, CDR2 SMNVEV (reference sequence). CDR3 bases: TGTGCCAGCAGTTTCAAACAGGGGGCAAGGGAGCAGTACTTC. Amino acids: CASSFKQGAREQYF.

This chain uses TRBV6-5 with TRBJ2-3; TRBD2 agrees at 11 bases. The J segment lost 4 bases and the V segment lost 6 bases, leaving 6 bases of the junction unmatched. CDR1 is MNHEY, CDR2 SVGAGI, per germline. The CDR3 contains 15 residues. The CDR3 protein is CASRPLAGGADTQYF. The CDR3 nucleotides read TGTGCCAGCAGACCCCTAGCGGGGGGCGCAGATACGCAGTATTTT.

This clone has a single count. The gene calls are TRBV7-2 and TRBJ2-1, with 10 bases lining up with TRBD2. V was clipped by 4 bases and J by 10 bases; unmatched bases: 10. This CDR3 has 15 amino acids. Germline V gene lookup returns CDR1 SGHTA and CDR2 FQGNSA. CDR3 loop: CASSSKRAGGLEQFF. The CDR3 DNA reads TGTGCCAGCAGCTCCAAGCGAGCGGGGGGGCTGGAGCAGTTCTTC.

With regard to this clone: At one of its ends the junction is not consistent with the germline gene, which may arise from a read error. The gene calls are TRBV7-7 and TRBJ2-7; 8 nucleotides match TRBD1. CDR3 size: 15 residues. CDR1 SSHAT and CDR2 FNYEAQ come from the germline V gene (reference sequence). The CDR3 spells CASSLRTGNTYEQYF. CDR3 coding DNA: TGTGCTAGCAGCTTAAGGACAGGGAACACCTACGAGCAGTACTTC.

The genes are TRBV5-1 and TRBJ2-7; possibly TRBD1 for D (6 bases). The CDR3 spans 15 residues. Trimming removed 4 bases from V and 0 bases from J, with 14 bases in between. Germline CDR1 is SGHRS and CDR2 is YFSETQ. The CDR3 DNA reads TGCGCCAGCAGCCCCCGAAGGGGGACCTCCTACGAGCAGTACTTC. Its translation is CASSPRRGTSYEQYF.

V is TRBV18 and J is TRBJ1-1; D gene unclear. V was trimmed by 2 bases and J by 5 bases, leaving 6 bases between them. This CDR3 spans 12 amino acids. Germline assignment: CDR1 KGHSH and CDR2 LQKENI. CDR3 loop: CASSPIRTEAFF. The CDR3 region has the DNA TGTGCCAGCTCACCAATTCGGACTGAAGCTTTCTTT.